The T cell receptor (beta chain) under discussion was sequenced for a study of T cells in narcolepsy. The overall study: Healthy controls were enrolled alongside patients with narcolepsy type 1 or type 2. Study-level findings and limits: Autoreactive HCRT-specific and TRIB2-specific clonotypes were marked in same-patient CSF-versus-blood CD4+ comparisons. Healthy controls reportedly lacked the autoreactive clonotypes serially found in patients' blood. In some patient and control memory CD4+ samples, autoreactive clones were absent.

After removal of 1 base from V and 8 bases from J, the junction contained 6 bases not matched to a gene. CDR1 is SGHDN, CDR2 FVKESK, per germline. The CDR3 runs to 14 residues. Only in-frame clones appear in the TCRdb table, and some are missing; sequencing was by immunoSEQ multiplex PCR. Here the sample spans 25,000 to 35,000 clones, 83% being singletons. Concerning this clone itself: The antigen remains undetermined.

Sequenced sample: CD45RA- memory CD4+ T cells from PBMCs. V and J are TRBV14 and TRBJ1-2, with 8 bases lining up with TRBD1. The origin of this receptor is a human donor with narcolepsy. The chain's CDR3 is CASSQGRTGNGYTF. For the CDR3, the DNA is TGTGCCAGCAGCCAAGGGAGGACAGGGAACGGCTACACCTTC.